The rows below give T cell receptor beta chains drawn from one sample of a study of CD8 T cells in ankylosing spondylitis. TCRdb re-analysed the 5' RACE reads in MiXCR, keeping a single row per CDR3 protein. This table holds roughly 350,000 distinct CDR3 sequences, 7% to 9% found once. What was sequenced was blood, either unsorted or a sorted T cell fraction (not recorded which). The source of these receptors is a male donor with ankylosing spondylitis. Both conserved end residues are part of each CDR3. The D gene is left open where the match is weak. Expanded clones are given a class, and other clones once, few, many or no size at all.

abundance,v_gene,d_gene,j_gene,CDR3nt,CDR3aa
few,TRBV9,-,TRBJ1-3,TGTGCCAGCAGTGGAACCTTTCAGAGCTCCGGAAACACCATATATTTT,CASSGTFQSSGNTIYF
few,TRBV28,-,TRBJ2-1,TGTGCCAGCAGTCCCCCGGGACACTACAATGAGCAGTTCTTC,CASSPPGHYNEQFF
-,TRBV19,TRBD2,TRBJ2-7,TGTGCCAGTAGTAATCAGCGGGACGGCGACTACGAGCAGTACTTC,CASSNQRDGDYEQYF
few,TRBV7-2,-,TRBJ2-5,TGTGCCAGCAGCTTAGTGAAAGAGACCCAGTACTTC,CASSLVKETQYF
-,TRBV29-1,-,TRBJ2-3,TGCAGCGGTGAAATCGTAGAAGCTAGCACAGATACGCAGTATTTT,CSGEIVEASTDTQYF
few,TRBV20-1,TRBD2,TRBJ2-2,TGCAGTGCTAGAGCAGTCACTAGCGGGACGAACACCGGGGAGCTGTTTTTT,CSARAVTSGTNTGELFF
many,TRBV5-1,TRBD1,TRBJ2-7,TGCGCCAGCAGCGAACTCCCGGGACAGGGCCCCTACGAGCAGTACTTC,CASSELPGQGPYEQYF
few,TRBV15,-,TRBJ2-7,TGTGCCACCAGCAACGGGAATCTACGAGGGCAGTACTTC,CATSNGNLRGQYF
few,TRBV6-5,-,TRBJ2-2,TGTGCCAGCAGTTACTCGAGGGGGGCCGGGGAGCTGTTTTTT,CASSYSRGAGELFF
-,TRBV4-3,-,TRBJ2-1,TGCGCCAGCAGCCACGAACGGGGGAGGTACAATGAGCAGTTCTTC,CASSHERGRYNEQFF
few,TRBV11-1,-,TRBJ2-1,TGTGCCAGCAGCAAGCGTCTGAGTGCGGTTGGCTCCTACAATGAGCAGTTCTTC,CASSKRLSAVGSYNEQFF
many,TRBV5-1,-,TRBJ2-2,TGCGCCAGCAGCTATACGGGAGCCATCACCGGGGAGCTGTTTTTT,CASSYTGAITGELFF
-,TRBV7-9,-,TRBJ2-5,TGTGCCAGCATCCGAGGTGGGGAGGCGGAGACCCAGTACTTC,CASIRGGEAETQYF
few,TRBV7-9,-,TRBJ1-1,TGTGCAACCGGTGGGAACACTGAAGCTTTCTTT,CATGGNTEAFF
few,TRBV4-2,-,TRBJ2-1,TGTGCCAGCAGCCAAGTTGGGGCAGGGTCCAATGAGCAGTTCTTC,CASSQVGAGSNEQFF
many,TRBV12-3/TRBV12-4,TRBD1,TRBJ2-3,TGTGCCAGCAGCGCCCGGACAGGGTTCACAGATACGCAGTATTTT,CASSARTGFTDTQYF
few,TRBV7-9,-,TRBJ2-6,TGTGCCAGCAGCTCAGGGGCCTCTGGGGCCAACGTCCTGACTTTC,CASSSGASGANVLTF
-,TRBV6-1,-,TRBJ1-6,TGTGCCAGCAGACCAGACCCCGAATCCCTGCCCCTCCACTTT,CASRPDPESLPLHF
few,TRBV20-1,-,TRBJ1-2,TGCAGTGCTCAGGACAGCTTATTGCAGCACTACTATGGCTACACCTTC,CSAQDSLLQHYYGYTF
many,TRBV25-1,-,TRBJ1-5,TGTGCCAGCAGTGAATCGAGACGGAATCAGCCCCAGCATTTT,CASSESRRNQPQHF
-,TRBV29-1,TRBD1,TRBJ2-7,TGCAGCGTGGACACCGGGACAGGGTCTAACGAGCAGTACTTC,CSVDTGTGSNEQYF